One TCR gamma chain is described in this entry. The antigen is unknown. TCRdb's protein, taken from a much larger clone, differs from this DNA's translation at residue 9, likely owing to a read error; the protein displayed comes from the DNA. The data were taken from a study of intestinal T cells in coeliac disease. Study-wide background: In the TRG cohort, coeliac patients were much younger than controls. Study-level results: Reported leave-one-out accuracy of TRD kmer clustering was around 91%. TRG-based classification had a reported leave-one-out accuracy of 70% to 90%.

The TRG library came from 200 ng of biopsy DNA amplified with LymphoTrack primers. TCRdb reapplied CATT to the multiplex PCR reads. Among under 950 gamma-chain clones listed, around 42% were seen once. The trim removed 0 bases at V and 9 bases at J, leaving 8 bases unmatched. This CDR3 has 13 residues. Germline V gives CDR1 VTNTFY, CDR2 YDVSTARD (reference sequence). For each case, the template was genomic DNA from ten approximately 5.2-µm formalin-fixed paraffin-embedded scrolls. The chain uses TRGV3 and TRGJ1 or TRGJ2. The source is a human donor who served as a control with a normal duodenal biopsy, not a healthy volunteer. Sequencing was performed on a duodenal biopsy. The CDR3 coding sequence is TGTGCCACCTGGGACAGGCCTCATTGTAAGAAACTCTTT. Protein sequence: CATWDRPHCKKLF.